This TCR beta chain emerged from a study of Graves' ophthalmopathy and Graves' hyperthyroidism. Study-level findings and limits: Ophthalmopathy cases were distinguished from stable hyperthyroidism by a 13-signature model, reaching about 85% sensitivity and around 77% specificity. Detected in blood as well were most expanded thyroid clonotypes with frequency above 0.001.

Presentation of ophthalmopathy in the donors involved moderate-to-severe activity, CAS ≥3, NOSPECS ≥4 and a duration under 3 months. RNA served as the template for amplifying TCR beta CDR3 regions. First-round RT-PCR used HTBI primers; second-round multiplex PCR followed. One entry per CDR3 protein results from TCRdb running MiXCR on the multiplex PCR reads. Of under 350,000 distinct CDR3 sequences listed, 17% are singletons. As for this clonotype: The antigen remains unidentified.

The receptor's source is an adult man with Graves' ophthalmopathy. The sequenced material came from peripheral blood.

CDR3 nucleotide sequence: TGTGCCAGCAGTGAGCGAACTAGCGGGGGCTACGAGCAGTACTTC. Translating it yields CASSERTSGGYEQYF. The gene calls are TRBV6-1 and TRBJ2-7; 11 bases are a match to TRBD2. The germline V gene has CDR1 MNHNS and CDR2 SASEGT. CDR3 length: 15 amino acids. With 3 bases clipped from V and 3 bases from J, the junction kept 4 bases outside the gene matches.